This T cell receptor beta chain is drawn from a study of blood T cell repertoires in COVID-19. Authors' analysis steps: Reference gene primer amplification gave nucleated cell count estimates. Repertoires were generated with immunoSEQ multiplex PCR, while TCRdb's copy carries only in-frame clones and drops some. Clone size and the V and J calls come from that table; the DNA yielded D and trimming. The sample has about 70,000 clones, roughly nine tenths seen once. The CDR3 is made up of 15 amino acids. V lost 6 bases and J lost 5; bases outside the gene matches: 13. Germline V CDR1 and CDR2: MNHEY, SMNVEV (reference sequence).

The clonotype was recovered from a woman older than 75 with acute or convalescent COVID-19. The source material was peripheral blood. The V call is TRBV27, the J call TRBJ2-7; TRBD2 matches at 7 bases. The CDR3: CASSGGRVTFHEQYF. The DNA for the CDR3 is TGTGCCAGCAGCGGAGGGAGGGTAACTTTTCACGAGCAGTACTTC.